The 6 T cell receptor beta chains presented below share a single source sample, sequenced in a study of shared clonotypes between healthy human individuals. In the naive CD8 group, cells lacked CD45RO and were positively selected for CCR7, so terminally differentiated effector memory CD45RA+ cells were left out. Produced via immunoSEQ multiplex PCR; TCRdb's table is partial and in-frame only. The table shows 2 million or so clones, with roughly 94% occurring only once. Sequenced sample: naive CD8+ T cells sorted from blood. The origin of the receptors is a man younger than 30 in good health.

The sample holds one count of this clone. The gene calls are TRBV29-1 and TRBJ2-1, with TRBD2 identical over 13 bases. With 7 bases clipped from V and 3 bases from J, the junction kept 15 bases outside the gene matches. The CDR3 totals 18 residues. Germline CDR1 and CDR2: SQVTM and ANQGSEA. CDR3: CSATGRTSGSRFYNEQFF. The CDR3 DNA follows: TGCAGCGCTACAGGACGGACTAGCGGGAGTCGATTCTACAATGAGCAGTTCTTC.

The chain carries TRBV5-1 and TRBJ2-5, with TRBD1 matching over 8 bases. Per the germline V gene, CDR1 is SGHRS and CDR2 is YFSETQ. With 6 bases clipped from V and 5 bases from J, the junction kept 9 bases outside the gene matches. The CDR3 is 14 residues long. The CDR3 DNA follows: TGCGCCAGCACCCTCGACAGGGGAGGCGAGACCCAGTACTTC. It codes for CASTLDRGGETQYF.

The rearrangement joins TRBV2 to TRBJ2-1; 11 bases match TRBD2. Trimming removed 6 bases from V and 0 bases from J; junction bases left unmatched: 4. The CDR3 is made up of 16 amino acids. The V gene's germline CDR1 is SNHLY and CDR2 FYNNEI. CDR3 sequence (DNA): TGTGCCAGCAGCCGACTAGCGGGGAGCTCCTACAATGAGCAGTTCTTC. As protein: CASSRLAGSSYNEQFF.

On this clone: Other DNA sequences in the same sample also yield this CDR3. This chain connects TRBV7-9 to TRBJ1-5; weak D call: TRBD1 (5 bases). V was shortened by 1 base and J by 0 bases, with 7 bases between the two germline ends. The CDR3 totals 15 residues. Germline loops: CDR1 SEHNR, CDR2 FQNEAQ (reference sequence). The CDR3 spells CASSLGQGSNQPQHF. As DNA, the CDR3 is TGTGCCAGCAGCTTAGGGCAGGGTAGCAATCAGCCCCAGCATTTT.

The chain is built from TRBV19 and TRBJ1-1, with 7 bases that match TRBD1. From germline, CDR1 is LNHDA and CDR2 SQIVND (reference sequence). The trim removed 0 bases at V and 0 bases at J, leaving 7 bases unmatched. The CDR3 is made up of 17 amino acids. CDR3 nucleotide sequence: TGTGCCAGTAGTATAGATTCTACAGGGGAATTGAACACTGAAGCTTTCTTT. Protein product: CASSIDSTGELNTEAFF.

The J gene is TRBJ1-1, the V gene TRBV7-9; no clear D gene. The length of the CDR3 is 17 residues. Trimming took off 5 bases at V and 1 base at J, with 20 bases between the two ends. CDR1 is SEHNR and CDR2 is FQNEAQ in the germline V gene (reference sequence). The CDR3 here is CASSLAWASAPNTEAFF. The CDR3 nucleotides are TGTGCCAGCAGCCTTGCATGGGCCAGTGCCCCGAACACTGAAGCTTTCTTT.